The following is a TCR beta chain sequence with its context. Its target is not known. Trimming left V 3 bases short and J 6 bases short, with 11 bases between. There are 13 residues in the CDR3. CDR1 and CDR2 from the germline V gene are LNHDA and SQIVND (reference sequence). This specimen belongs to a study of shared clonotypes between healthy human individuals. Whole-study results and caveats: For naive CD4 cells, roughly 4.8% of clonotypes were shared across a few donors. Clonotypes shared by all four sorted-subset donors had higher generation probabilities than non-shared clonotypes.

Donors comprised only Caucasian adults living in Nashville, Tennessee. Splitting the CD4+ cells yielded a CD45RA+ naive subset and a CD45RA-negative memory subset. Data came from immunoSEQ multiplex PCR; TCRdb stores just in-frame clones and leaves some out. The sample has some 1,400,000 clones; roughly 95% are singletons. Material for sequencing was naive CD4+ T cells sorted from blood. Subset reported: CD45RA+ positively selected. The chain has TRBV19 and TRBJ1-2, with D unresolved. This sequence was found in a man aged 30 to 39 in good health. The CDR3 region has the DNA TGTGCCAGTAGTATGGCCCGAAGGGATGGCTACACCTTC. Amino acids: CASSMARRDGYTF.